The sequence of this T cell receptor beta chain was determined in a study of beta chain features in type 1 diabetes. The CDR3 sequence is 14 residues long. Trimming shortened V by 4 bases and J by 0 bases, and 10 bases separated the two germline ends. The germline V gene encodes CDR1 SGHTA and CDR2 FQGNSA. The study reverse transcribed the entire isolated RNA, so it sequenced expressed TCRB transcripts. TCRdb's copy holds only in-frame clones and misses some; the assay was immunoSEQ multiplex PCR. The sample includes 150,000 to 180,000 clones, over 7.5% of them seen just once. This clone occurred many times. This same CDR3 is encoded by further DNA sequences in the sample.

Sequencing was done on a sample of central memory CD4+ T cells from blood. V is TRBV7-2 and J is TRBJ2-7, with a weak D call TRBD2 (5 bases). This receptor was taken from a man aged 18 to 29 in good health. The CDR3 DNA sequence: TGTGCCAGCAGCTCCGGGATAAGCTCCTACGAGCAGTACTTC. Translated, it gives CASSSGISSYEQYF.